This T cell receptor beta chain comes out of a study of post-analysis software for immune sequencing data. Overall study context: Patients with relapsing-remitting, secondary progressive and progressive-relapsing multiple sclerosis courses were all represented. Study-wide findings and caveats: There was significantly lower normalized Chao1 diversity in multiple sclerosis patients than in controls. With TRBV5-6, TRBV5-1 and TRBV20-1 included, 4 to 6 TRBV segments were more frequent in patients than in controls. By F measure, strong co-clustering occurred among samples prepared in the same batch.

This clonotype was counted ten times or more. The target antigen is unknown. The CDR3 has 17 residues. The germline CDR1 and CDR2 sequences are LGHDT and YNNKEL (reference sequence). With 1 base removed from V and 0 bases from J, the gap between germline ends came to 13 bases. Researchers reported that TCR beta cDNA libraries carried unique molecular identifiers. TCRdb itself ran the PCR reads through MiXCR, one entry per CDR3 protein. The sample has hundreds of thousands of distinct CDR3 sequences; around 40% are singletons. Source material: blood. The V call is TRBV3-1, the J call TRBJ1-5; D remains unclear. This receptor was obtained from a girl between 5 and 17 years old with multiple sclerosis. CDR3 protein: CASSQGPGRNSNQPQHF. As DNA, the CDR3 is TGTGCCAGCAGCCAAGGACCAGGACGGAATAGCAATCAGCCCCAGCATTTT.